A single T cell receptor (beta chain) is shown here with its context. CDR1 is MDHEN, CDR2 SYDVKM, per germline. Trimming removed 2 bases from V and 3 bases from J; junction bases left unmatched: 14. The CDR3 length is 19 residues. These data belong to a study of T-cell reconstitution after alpha-beta-depleted transplantation in children. The TCRbeta library was prepared with unique molecular identifiers. TCRdb used MiXCR to reprocess the PCR reads, holding one entry per CDR3 protein. Among 500,000 to 750,000 distinct CDR3 sequences listed, approximately 12% were seen once. The gene calls are TRBV28 and TRBJ2-3, with 10 bases identical to TRBD2. The sample consisted of PBMCs, mostly from graft donor cells, taken 360 days after TCRalphabeta/CD19-depleted stem cell transplant. The clonotype was recovered from a male patient younger than 18 who had a stem cell transplant for acute myeloid leukemia, so the T cells may come from the graft donor. CDR3 in amino acids: CASSLRPSGRWGDTDTQYF. CDR3 DNA: TGTGCCAGCAGTTTACGCCCTAGCGGGAGATGGGGGGATACAGATACGCAGTATTTT.